The subject of this entry is one TCR beta chain. Its antigen is as yet unknown. The sample is drawn from a study of blood T cells in healthy people across ages. Study-wide points: Both naive CD4+ cell counts and diversity were greater in long-lived donors than in aged donors. The authors considered diversity estimates from one million T cells to be underestimates.

Germline CDR1 reads SQVTM; CDR2 reads ANQGSEA. The CDR3 loop spans 15 amino acids. V was clipped by 3 bases and J by 2 bases; unmatched bases: 4. Next came a second PCR, run for about 7 to 12 cycles, which used a sample-barcoded 5' primer along with a J-beta primer mix. Any given sample supplied a minimum of 3 million CDR3-containing paired-end reads. Using its own MiXCR run on the 5' RACE reads, TCRdb lists one record per CDR3 protein. The repertoire consists of 1.4 million to 1.5 million distinct CDR3 sequences, with 40% to 50% occurring once and the leading ten covering roughly 7.9%. This TCR was recovered from a young woman in good health. The specimen was blood. The chain joins TRBV29-1 to TRBJ2-3, with 11 bases that match TRBD2. CDR3 nucleotides: TGCAGCGTTGACGCACTAGCGGGGGACACAGATACGCAGTATTTT. It specifies CSVDALAGDTDTQYF.